This T cell receptor (beta chain) came from a study of T cell responses to AZD1222 COVID-19 vaccine. Study-level findings and limits: Mostly white British, mostly female donors; authors suggested clonal diversity may be underestimated. Seropositive AZD1222 recipients at baseline numbered only five or six.

A word on this clone: Its antigen remains unidentified.

The ends were cut back, 2 bases at V and 1 base at J, with 14 bases in the middle. The CDR3 consists of 17 residues. The germline CDR1 and CDR2 sequences are SNHLY and FYNNEI. Here immunoSEQ multiplex PCR was the method, and the copy in TCRdb shows in-frame clones only, minus some. The sample includes under 150,000 clones, almost 95% of them seen just once. The sample was peripheral blood, taken 28 days after the second AZD1222 dose. The genes are TRBV2 and TRBJ2-2; the D gene could be TRBD1 or TRBD2 (6 bases each). This TCR was sampled from an adult who received the AZD1222 COVID-19 vaccine. CDR3 in DNA: TGTGCCAGCAGTGAAAGGGGGGTGCAGGGGAACACCGGGGAGCTGTTTTTT. Translated: CASSERGVQGNTGELFF.